What follows is one TCR beta chain and its context. The antigen is undetermined. This sample is part of a study of blood T cells in healthy people across ages. The V end was cut by 6 bases, the J end by 5 bases, with 11 bases between. CDR3 length equals 13 residues. Germline lookup yields CDR1 MNHEY and CDR2 SVGAGI. The second PCR ran about 6 to 12 cycles with a sample-barcoded 5' primer and J-beta primers. TCRdb called the 5' RACE reads again in MiXCR, with one record for every CDR3 protein. The repertoire includes 890,000 or so distinct CDR3 sequences, roughly 60% of them detected once, and roughly a quarter sits in the top ten. Study-level results: While age rose, TCR beta diversity per million T cells dropped in a roughly linear way.

The sequence derives from a man aged 30 to 39 in good health. The material sequenced was blood. The rearrangement joins TRBV6-5 to TRBJ2-1; the D gene is possibly TRBD2 (7 bases). The CDR3 region is CASRTGGNNEQFF. CDR3 sequence (DNA): TGTGCCAGCAGAACGGGGGGCAACAATGAGCAGTTCTTC.